Listed below are T cell receptor beta chains from one sample, sequenced in a study of brain T cells in children with intractable seizures. The assay was immunoSEQ multiplex PCR, and TCRdb's table has in-frame clones only and misses some. The table records about 320,000 clones, 85% to 95% of them present only once. Sequences were derived from peripheral blood, sampled 5 to 6 months after surgery. These receptors were collected from a boy under three years old with tuberous sclerosis and intractable seizures. Both conserved end residues are part of each CDR3. Fields, in order: J gene, clone size, V gene, D gene, CDR3 protein, CDR3 DNA. A D gene is named only where the DNA matches it firmly. Rows give clone size only sometimes, using once, few, many, or a class for an expanded clone.

TRBJ1-1 | . | TRBV30 | . | CAWRPIDRSYTEAFF | TGTGCCTGGAGACCTATCGACAGAAGCTACACTGAAGCTTTCTTT
TRBJ1-1 | . | TRBV6-5 | . | CASSYAGIKAFF | TGTGCCAGCAGTTACGCTGGTATTAAAGCTTTCTTT
TRBJ1-2 | . | TRBV6-5 | TRBD1 | CASSGQGAFDGYTF | TGTGCCAGCAGCGGACAGGGGGCATTCGATGGCTACACCTTC
TRBJ2-1 | . | TRBV6-6 | TRBD1 | CATAQGADNEQFF | TGTGCCACCGCACAGGGGGCCGACAATGAGCAGTTCTTC
TRBJ1-2 | . | TRBV27 | . | CASSLGPDRNYGYTF | TGTGCCAGCAGTTTAGGCCCGGACAGAAACTATGGCTACACCTTC
TRBJ1-1 | . | TRBV18 | . | CASSPAVNTEAFF | TGTGCCAGCTCACCGGCAGTGAACACTGAAGCTTTCTTT
TRBJ2-2 | . | TRBV7-9 | TRBD2 | CASSSIAGGRNTGELFF | TGTGCCAGCAGCTCTATAGCGGGGGGCCGTAACACCGGGGAGCTGTTTTTT
TRBJ1-1 | . | TRBV11-3 | . | CASSLTANTEAFF | TGTGCCAGCAGCTTAACAGCCAACACTGAAGCTTTCTTT
TRBJ1-1 | . | TRBV19 | . | CASSIWGLNTEAFF | TGTGCCAGTAGTATCTGGGGCCTGAACACTGAAGCTTTCTTT
TRBJ2-7 | . | TRBV5-1 | . | CASSGRYYEQYF | TGCGCCAGCAGCGGACGGTACTACGAGCAGTACTTC
TRBJ2-7 | . | TRBV29-1 | . | CSAGLPSYEQYF | TGCAGCGCCGGACTTCCCTCCTACGAGCAGTACTTC
TRBJ1-1 | few | TRBV27 | TRBD1 | CASSHSGTVIEAFF | TGTGCCAGCAGTCACTCCGGGACAGTCATTGAAGCTTTCTTT
TRBJ2-5 | . | TRBV7-9 | . | CASSLTGPGPQETQYF | TGTGCCAGCAGCTTAACTGGGCCAGGGCCCCAAGAGACCCAGTACTTC
TRBJ1-2 | . | TRBV3-1/TRBV3-2 | . | CASSQDLKGSGYTF | TGTGCCAGCAGCCAAGATCTTAAAGGATCCGGCTACACCTTC
TRBJ2-1 | . | TRBV6-2/TRBV6-3 | . | CASSYSDNNEQFF | TGTGCCAGCAGTTACTCGGACAACAATGAGCAGTTCTTC
TRBJ2-7 | . | TRBV14 | . | CASSQEPEYEQYF | TGTGCCAGCAGCCAAGAACCCGAATACGAGCAGTACTTC
TRBJ1-1 | . | TRBV27 | . | CASSLTSRTEAFF | TGTGCCAGCAGTTTAACATCGCGGACTGAAGCTTTCTTT
TRBJ1-1 | . | TRBV20-1 | . | CSAAQGTEAFF | TGCAGTGCTGCTCAGGGTACTGAAGCTTTCTTT
TRBJ2-7 | few | TRBV7-3 | TRBD2 | CASSLAGGTGSLYEQYF | TGTGCCAGCAGCCTGGCGGGGGGGACCGGATCCCTCTACGAGCAGTACTTC
TRBJ1-6 | . | TRBV4-2 | TRBD1 | CASSLDRGMTGTYNSPLHF | TGTGCCAGCAGCCTAGACAGGGGAATGACGGGGACCTATAATTCACCCCTCCACTTT